This T cell receptor beta chain was sequenced for a study of beta chain features in type 1 diabetes. The study, taken as a whole, reports: Across all four CD4+ subsets, people with type 1 diabetes showed modestly shorter TCRB CDR3s.

Expressed TCRB transcripts were sequenced, since all the RNA that had been isolated was reverse transcribed. Sequenced by immunoSEQ multiplex PCR; TCRdb stores in-frame clones only, minus some. The table lists a few hundred thousand clones, roughly 24% of them singletons. This clone appeared a few times. Antigen unknown. The source of this sequence is a woman aged 25 to 45 with type 1 diabetes. Sequenced sample: naive CD4+ T cells from blood.

In DNA, the CDR3 is TGTGCCAGCACCGCCAGCGGGGTGCAAGAAGCTTTCTTT. Its translation is CASTASGVQEAFF. The chain carries TRBV2 and TRBJ1-1, with D uncertain. The CDR3 is 13 amino acids. Trimming pared 7 bases from V and 8 bases from J, leaving 17 bases between. Germline CDR1 reads SNHLY; CDR2 reads FYNNEI.